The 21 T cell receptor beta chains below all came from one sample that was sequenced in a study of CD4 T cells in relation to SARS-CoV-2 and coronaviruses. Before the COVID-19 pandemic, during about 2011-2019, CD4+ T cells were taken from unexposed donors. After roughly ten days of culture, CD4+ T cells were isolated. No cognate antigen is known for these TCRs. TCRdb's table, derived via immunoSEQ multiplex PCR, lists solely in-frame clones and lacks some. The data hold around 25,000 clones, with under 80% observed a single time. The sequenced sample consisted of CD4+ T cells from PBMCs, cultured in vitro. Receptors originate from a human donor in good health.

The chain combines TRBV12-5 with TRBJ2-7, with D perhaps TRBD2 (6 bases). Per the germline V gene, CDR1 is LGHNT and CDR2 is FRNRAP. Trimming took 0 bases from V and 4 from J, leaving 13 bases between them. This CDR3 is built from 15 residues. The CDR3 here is CASGLVPGGAYEQYF. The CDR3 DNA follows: TGTGCTAGTGGTTTGGTCCCCGGGGGAGCTTACGAGCAGTACTTC.

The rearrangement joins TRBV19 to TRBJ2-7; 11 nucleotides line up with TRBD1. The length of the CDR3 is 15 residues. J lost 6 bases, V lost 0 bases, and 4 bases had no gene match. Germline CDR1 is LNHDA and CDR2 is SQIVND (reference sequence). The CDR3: CASSIDGQGAFEQYF. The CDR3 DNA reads TGTGCCAGTAGTATAGATGGACAGGGGGCGTTCGAGCAGTACTTC.

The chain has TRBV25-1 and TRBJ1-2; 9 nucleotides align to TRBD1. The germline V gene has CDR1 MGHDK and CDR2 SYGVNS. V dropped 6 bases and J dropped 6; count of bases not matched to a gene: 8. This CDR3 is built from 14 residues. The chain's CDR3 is CASRAGQGIDGYTF. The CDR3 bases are TGTGCCAGCAGAGCCGGACAGGGGATCGATGGCTACACCTTC.

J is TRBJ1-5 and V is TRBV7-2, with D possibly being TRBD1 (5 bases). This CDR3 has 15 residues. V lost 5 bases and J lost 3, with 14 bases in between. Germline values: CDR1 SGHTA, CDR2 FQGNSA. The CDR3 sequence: CASSTRTGPNQPQHF. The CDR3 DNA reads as TGTGCCAGCAGCACGCGGACGGGACCCAATCAGCCCCAGCATTTT.

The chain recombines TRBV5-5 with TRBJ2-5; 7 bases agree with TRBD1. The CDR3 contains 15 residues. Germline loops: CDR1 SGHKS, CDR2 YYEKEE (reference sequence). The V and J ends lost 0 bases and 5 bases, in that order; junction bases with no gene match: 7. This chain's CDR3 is CASSLDRGISETQYF. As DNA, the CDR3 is TGTGCCAGCAGCTTGGACAGGGGAATTAGTGAGACCCAGTACTTC.

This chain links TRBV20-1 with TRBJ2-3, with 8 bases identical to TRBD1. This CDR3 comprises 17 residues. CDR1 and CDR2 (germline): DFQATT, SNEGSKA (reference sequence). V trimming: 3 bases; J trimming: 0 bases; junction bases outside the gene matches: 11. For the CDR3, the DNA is TGCAGTGCTAGTCCGGCCTGGACAGGGAGGAGCACAGATACGCAGTATTTT. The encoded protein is CSASPAWTGRSTDTQYF.

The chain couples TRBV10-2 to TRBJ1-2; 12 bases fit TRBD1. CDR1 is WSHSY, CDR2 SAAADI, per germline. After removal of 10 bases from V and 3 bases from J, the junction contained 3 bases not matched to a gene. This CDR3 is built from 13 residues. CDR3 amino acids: CATGTGGDYGYTF. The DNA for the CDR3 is TGCGCCACGGGGACAGGGGGCGACTATGGCTACACCTTC.

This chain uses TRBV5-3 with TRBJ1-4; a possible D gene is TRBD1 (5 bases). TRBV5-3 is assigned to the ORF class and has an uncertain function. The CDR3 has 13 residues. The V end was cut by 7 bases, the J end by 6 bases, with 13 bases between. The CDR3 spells CARAQVSDEKLFF. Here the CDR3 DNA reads TGTGCCAGAGCACAGGTCTCGGATGAAAAACTGTTTTTT.

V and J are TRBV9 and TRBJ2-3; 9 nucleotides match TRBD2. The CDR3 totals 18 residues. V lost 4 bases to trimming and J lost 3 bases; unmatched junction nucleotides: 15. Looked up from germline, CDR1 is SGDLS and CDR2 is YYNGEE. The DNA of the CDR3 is TGTGCCAGCAGCTTAGGACTAGCGACCCGAATTAGTACAGATACGCAGTATTTT. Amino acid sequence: CASSLGLATRISTDTQYF.

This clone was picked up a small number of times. For the CDR3, the DNA is TGTGCCAGCAAGACTAGCGGGGCTTTCGATGAGCAGTTCTTC. This gives the protein CASKTSGAFDEQFF. This chain connects TRBV27 to TRBJ2-1, with 11 positions matching TRBD2. From germline, CDR1 is MNHEY and CDR2 SMNVEV (reference sequence). V was pared by 7 bases and J by 8 bases, with 7 bases of the junction left unmatched. The length of the CDR3 is 14 residues.

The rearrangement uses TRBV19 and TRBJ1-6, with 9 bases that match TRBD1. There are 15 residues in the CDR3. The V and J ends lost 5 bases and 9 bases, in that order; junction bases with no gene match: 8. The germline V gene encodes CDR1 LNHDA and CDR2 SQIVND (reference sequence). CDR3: CASSPGQGSASPLHF. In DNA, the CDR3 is TGTGCCAGTAGTCCCGGACAGGGGTCCGCTTCACCCCTCCACTTT.

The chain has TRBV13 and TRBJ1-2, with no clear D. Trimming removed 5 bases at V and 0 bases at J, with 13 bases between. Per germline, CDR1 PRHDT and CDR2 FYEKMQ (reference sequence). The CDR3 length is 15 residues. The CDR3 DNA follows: TGTGCCAGCAGCGCAGACCCACTAGCTAACTATGGCTACACCTTC. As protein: CASSADPLANYGYTF.

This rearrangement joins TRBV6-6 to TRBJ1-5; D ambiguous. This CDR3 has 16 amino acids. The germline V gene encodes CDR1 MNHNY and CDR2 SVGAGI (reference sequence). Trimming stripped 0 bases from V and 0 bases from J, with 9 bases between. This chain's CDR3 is CASSYSILNSNQPQHF. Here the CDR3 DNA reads TGTGCCAGCAGTTACTCGATTCTGAATAGCAATCAGCCCCAGCATTTT.

The CDR3 DNA sequence: TGTGCCACCAGTGAAACTCTAGCGGGATTAACCCACGAGCAGTACTTC. As protein: CATSETLAGLTHEQYF. This sequence joins TRBV24-1 and TRBJ2-7; TRBD2 matches at 9 bases. The CDR3 consists of 16 residues. Germline-derived CDR1 and CDR2 are KGHDR and SFDVKD. Trimming cost V 4 bases and J 5 bases; bases outside gene matches: 11.

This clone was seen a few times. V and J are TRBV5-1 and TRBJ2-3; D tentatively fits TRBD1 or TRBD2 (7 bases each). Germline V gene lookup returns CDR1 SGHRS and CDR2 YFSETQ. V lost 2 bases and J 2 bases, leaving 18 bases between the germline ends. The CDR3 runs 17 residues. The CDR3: CASSLTRGGRSTDTQYF. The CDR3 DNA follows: TGCGCCAGCAGCTTAACCAGGGGGGGCCGGTCCACAGATACGCAGTATTTT.

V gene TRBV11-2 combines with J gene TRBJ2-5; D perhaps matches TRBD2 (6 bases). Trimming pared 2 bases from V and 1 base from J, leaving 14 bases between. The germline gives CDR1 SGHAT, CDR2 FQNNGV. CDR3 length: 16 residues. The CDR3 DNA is TGTGCCAGCAGCTTACCCTTAGGGACTTTCCAAGAGACCCAGTACTTC. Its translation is CASSLPLGTFQETQYF.

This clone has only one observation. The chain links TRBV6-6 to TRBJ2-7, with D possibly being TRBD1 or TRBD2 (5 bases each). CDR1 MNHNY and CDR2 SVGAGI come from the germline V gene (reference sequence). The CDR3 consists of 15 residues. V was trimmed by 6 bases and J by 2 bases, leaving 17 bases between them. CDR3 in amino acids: CASRPPGRKTYEQYF. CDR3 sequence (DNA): TGTGCCAGCAGACCACCGGGACGGAAAACCTACGAGCAGTACTTC.

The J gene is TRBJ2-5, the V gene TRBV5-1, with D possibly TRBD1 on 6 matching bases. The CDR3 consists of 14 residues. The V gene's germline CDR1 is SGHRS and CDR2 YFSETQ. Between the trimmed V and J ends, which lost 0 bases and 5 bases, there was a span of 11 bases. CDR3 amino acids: CASSLAGEWETQYF. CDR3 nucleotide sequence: TGCGCCAGCAGCTTGGCAGGGGAGTGGGAGACCCAGTACTTC.

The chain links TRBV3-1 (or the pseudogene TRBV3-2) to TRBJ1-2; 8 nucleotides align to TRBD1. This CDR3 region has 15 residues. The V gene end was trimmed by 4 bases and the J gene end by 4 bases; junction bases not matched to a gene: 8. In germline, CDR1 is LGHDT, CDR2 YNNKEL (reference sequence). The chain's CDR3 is CASSLNQGAGYGYTF. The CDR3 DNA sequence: TGTGCCAGCAGCCTAAATCAGGGGGCAGGCTATGGCTACACCTTC.

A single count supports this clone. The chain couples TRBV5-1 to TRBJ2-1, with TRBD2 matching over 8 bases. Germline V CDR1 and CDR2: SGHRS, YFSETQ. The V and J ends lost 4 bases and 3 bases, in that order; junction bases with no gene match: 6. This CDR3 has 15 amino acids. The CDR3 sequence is CASSPAGELYNEQFF. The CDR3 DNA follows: TGCGCCAGCAGCCCAGCGGGAGAACTCTACAATGAGCAGTTCTTC.

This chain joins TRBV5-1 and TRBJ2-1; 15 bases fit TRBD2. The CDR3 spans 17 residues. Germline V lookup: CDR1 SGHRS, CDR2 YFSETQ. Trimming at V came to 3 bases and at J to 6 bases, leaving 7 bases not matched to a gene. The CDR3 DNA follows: TGCGCCAGCAGCTCACGGACTAGCGGGAGGGCCCGCAATGAGCAGTTCTTC. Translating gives CASSSRTSGRARNEQFF.